Listed below are T cell receptor beta chains from one sample, sequenced in a study of shared clonotypes between healthy human individuals. This table comes from immunoSEQ multiplex PCR, and its TCRdb copy is limited to in-frame clones, with some not included. Among 2 million to 3 million clones listed, more than 80% were seen once. Sequenced sample: naive CD4+ T cells sorted from blood. These receptors all come from a man between 18 and 29 years old in good health. The CDR3 runs from the conserved cysteine through the conserved F or W. A D gene is named only where the DNA matches it firmly. Some rows have no size entry. The others give once, few or many, or a class for an expanded clone.

size	D	V	J	CDR3	DNA
-	-	TRBV28	TRBJ1-2	CASSKPGFNYGYTF	TGTGCCAGCAGTAAACCAGGGTTCAACTATGGCTACACCTTC
once	-	TRBV21-1	TRBJ2-1	CASSKGDPGTSGDNEQFF	TGTGCCAGCAGCAAAGGAGACCCGGGGACTAGCGGGGACAATGAGCAGTTCTTC
-	-	TRBV25-1	TRBJ1-5	CASSESYSNQPQHF	TGTGCCAGCAGTGAAAGTTATAGCAATCAGCCCCAGCATTTT
-	-	TRBV4-1	TRBJ1-1	CASTKIRVVVGVTEAFF	TGCGCCAGCACCAAAATTCGAGTGGTCGTGGGTGTTACTGAAGCTTTCTTT
-	-	TRBV14	TRBJ1-1	CASSQGTSREAFF	TGTGCCAGCAGCCAAGGGACATCACGAGAGGCTTTCTTT
-	TRBD1	TRBV10-2	TRBJ1-2	CASSDGQGRKGYTF	TGCGCCAGCAGTGACGGACAGGGGAGGAAGGGCTACACCTTC
-	-	TRBV18	TRBJ1-1	CASSPNSGNTEAFF	TGTGCCAGCTCCCCGAATTCGGGGAACACTGAAGCTTTCTTT
-	-	TRBV9	TRBJ1-3	CASSVDRGGSGNTIYF	TGTGCCAGCAGCGTAGATCGGGGCGGATCTGGAAACACCATATATTTT
-	-	TRBV2	TRBJ2-7	CASSVRGSKPGQYF	TGTGCCAGCAGTGTCCGCGGCTCCAAACCCGGGCAGTACTTC
-	-	TRBV15	TRBJ1-6	CATSRDLSGRGSSPLHF	TGTGCCACCAGCAGAGATTTGTCAGGACGGGGGTCTTCACCCCTCCACTTT
-	-	TRBV11-2	TRBJ1-1	CASSPEMWTEAFF	TGTGCCAGCAGTCCCGAGATGTGGACTGAAGCTTTCTTT
-	TRBD2	TRBV30	TRBJ2-3	CAWSALAGNTDTQYF	TGTGCCTGGAGTGCTCTAGCGGGGAACACAGATACGCAGTATTTT
once	-	TRBV11-2	TRBJ2-1	CASSSHRGGAYNEQFF	TGTGCCAGCAGCTCCCACCGGGGCGGGGCCTACAATGAGCAGTTCTTC
-	TRBD1	TRBV25-1	TRBJ1-5	CASSEQGAGQPQHF	TGTGCCAGCAGTGAACAGGGGGCAGGTCAGCCCCAGCATTTT
once	TRBD1	TRBV2	TRBJ2-7	CASATGSEQYF	TGTGCCAGCGCGACAGGGAGCGAGCAGTACTTC
once	-	TRBV10-1	TRBJ2-1	CASSALGSYNEQFF	TGCGCCAGCAGTGCCCTGGGTTCCTACAATGAGCAGTTCTTC
-	-	TRBV18	TRBJ1-4	CASSEGPGEKLFF	TGTGCCAGCTCAGAAGGACCCGGTGAAAAACTGTTTTTT
once	TRBD1	TRBV10-3	TRBJ2-7	CAIGQGGDEQYF	TGTGCCATCGGACAGGGAGGTGACGAGCAGTACTTC
-	-	TRBV2	TRBJ2-1	CASSEGILSPGQFF	TGTGCCAGCAGTGAAGGAATTTTGTCTCCGGGGCAGTTCTTC
once	TRBD1	TRBV2	TRBJ2-5	CASSVGQGKEETQYF	TGTGCCAGCAGTGTAGGACAGGGGAAAGAAGAGACCCAGTACTTC
-	-	TRBV28	TRBJ2-3	CASSSSDTQYF	-
-	-	TRBV11-2	TRBJ1-2	CASSLVGPSQAGYTF	TGTGCCAGCAGCTTAGTCGGCCCGTCTCAGGCTGGCTACACCTTC
-	TRBD1	TRBV7-6	TRBJ2-2	CASSLATGTDGTGELFF	TGTGCCAGCAGCTTAGCCACCGGGACAGACGGGACCGGGGAGCTGTTTTTT
-	TRBD2	TRBV5-1	TRBJ2-3	CASSLQDGGSDTQYF	TGCGCCAGCAGCTTGCAGGACGGGGGGTCAGATACGCAGTATTTT
-	-	TRBV4-1	TRBJ1-4	CASSQVSFRQRGEKLFF	TGCGCCAGCAGCCAAGTGAGTTTCCGACAGAGAGGAGAAAAACTGTTTTTT
few	-	TRBV5-6	TRBJ1-6	CASSLGQVRSPLHF	TGTGCCAGCAGCTTGGGACAGGTCCGCTCACCCCTCCACTTT
once	-	TRBV7-3	TRBJ2-3	CASSYGSPGRQDTQYF	TGTGCCAGCAGCTACGGGTCGCCAGGCCGTCAAGATACGCAGTATTTT
-	TRBD1	TRBV2	TRBJ2-5	CASRPQGTGFETQYF	TGTGCCAGCAGGCCTCAGGGGACAGGGTTCGAGACCCAGTACTTC
-	-	TRBV7-7	TRBJ1-3	CASSLSEDGTNSGNTIYF	TGTGCTAGCAGCCTCAGTGAGGACGGGACCAACTCTGGAAACACCATATATTTT
-	-	TRBV2	TRBJ2-5	CASRGDVETQYF	TGTGCCAGCAGGGGGGATGTGGAGACCCAGTACTTC
-	TRBD1	TRBV30	TRBJ1-2	CAWSDRGRKGYTF	TGTGCCTGGAGCGACAGGGGGCGCAAGGGCTACACCTTC
-	-	TRBV30	TRBJ1-6	CAWSVFNNSPLHF	TGTGCCTGGAGTGTATTTAATAATTCACCCCTCCACTTT
-	-	TRBV27	TRBJ2-2	CASSPQRPLSGELFF	TGTGCCAGCAGTCCCCAGCGGCCTCTTTCCGGGGAGCTGTTTTTT
once	-	TRBV7-2	TRBJ2-1	CASSHGSPYNEQFF	TGTGCCAGCAGTCACGGCAGCCCCTACAATGAGCAGTTCTTC
once	TRBD2	TRBV7-8	TRBJ2-7	CASKIQGGTSPYEQYF	TGTGCCAGCAAAATTCAAGGTGGGACTAGTCCCTACGAGCAGTACTTC
-	TRBD2	TRBV11-1	TRBJ2-1	CASSPWGEGNEQFF	TGTGCCAGCAGCCCCTGGGGGGAGGGCAATGAGCAGTTCTTC
few	-	TRBV6-6	TRBJ1-4	CASSPLGFNEKLFF	TGTGCCAGCAGTCCGCTAGGGTTTAATGAAAAACTGTTTTTT
-	-	TRBV6-6	TRBJ1-3	CASSSMTGAGNTIYF	TGTGCCAGCAGTTCGATGACAGGCGCCGGAAACACCATATATTTT
-	-	TRBV30	TRBJ2-1	CAWIRRASGNEQFF	TGTGCCTGGATTAGGAGGGCCTCGGGGAATGAGCAGTTCTTC
-	TRBD2	TRBV4-3	TRBJ2-7	CASSQNVAGSSYEQYF	TGCGCCAGCAGCCAAAATGTAGCGGGCTCCTCCTACGAGCAGTACTTC
once	-	TRBV5-1	TRBJ2-2	CASGGDAGELFF	TGCGCCAGTGGAGGGGACGCCGGGGAGCTGTTTTTT
-	-	TRBV30	TRBJ2-3	CAWGSGALKYF	-
-	TRBD1	TRBV2	TRBJ1-2	CASIGDRGYGYTF	TGTGCCAGCATAGGGGACAGGGGATATGGCTACACCTTC
-	TRBD1	TRBV28	TRBJ1-5	CASSPGTGGQPQHF	TGTGCCAGCAGTCCCGGGACAGGGGGTCAGCCCCAGCATTTT
-	-	TRBV4-3	TRBJ2-6	CASSQERGLWANVLTF	TGCGCCAGCAGCCAAGAAAGGGGGTTGTGGGCCAACGTCCTGACTTTC
-	-	TRBV5-1	TRBJ1-2	CASSLNLDSTNYGYTF	TGCGCCAGCAGCTTGAATCTGGACAGCACTAACTATGGCTACACCTTC
-	-	TRBV5-1	TRBJ2-7	CASSLALRGSYEQYF	TGCGCCAGCAGCTTGGCCCTTAGAGGCTCCTACGAGCAGTACTTC
-	-	TRBV5-1	TRBJ2-3	CASAEASTDTQYF	TGCGCCAGCGCCGAGGCCAGCACAGATACGCAGTATTTT
-	-	TRBV6-5	TRBJ1-2	CASGVSSGYTF	TGTGCCAGCGGAGTTTCGTCTGGCTACACCTTC